The 22 T cell receptor beta chains presented below share a single source sample, sequenced in a study of blood T cell repertoires in COVID-19. Clones were read by immunoSEQ multiplex PCR, and TCRdb kept only the in-frame ones, dropping some. This table has about 210,000 clones, around 81% appearing once. Sequenced material: PBMCs or T cells enriched from blood (not recorded which). These receptors all come from a woman between 45 and 65 years old with acute COVID-19.

The V and J genes are TRBV19 and TRBJ2-1; 7 nucleotides line up with TRBD1. The V gene's germline CDR1 is LNHDA and CDR2 SQIVND (reference sequence). CDR3 length: 17 residues. J gave up 2 bases and V 7 bases, and 14 bases lay outside the gene matches. The CDR3 DNA reads as TGTGCCAGTAAAGGGACGTGGTTAGGGGGCGCCTACAATGAGCAGTTCTTC. This codes for CASKGTWLGGAYNEQFF.

This clone has only a few counts. J is TRBJ2-7 and V is TRBV28; 7 nucleotides match TRBD2. The CDR3 is 18 residues long. Germline V lookup: CDR1 MDHEN, CDR2 SYDVKM. With 3 bases clipped from V and 3 bases from J, the junction kept 17 bases outside the gene matches. CDR3 sequence: CASSLRGWSSGLSYEQYF. CDR3 DNA: TGTGCCAGCAGTTTGCGGGGTTGGTCTAGCGGACTAAGCTACGAGCAGTACTTC.

The V and J genes are TRBV10-3 and TRBJ1-2; perhaps TRBD1 as D (6 bases). This CDR3 is built from 15 residues. In germline, CDR1 is ENHRY, CDR2 SYGVKD. Trimming shortened V by 2 bases and J by 8 bases, and 18 bases separated the two germline ends. The CDR3 region is CAISERGGETEGYTF. DNA of the CDR3: TGTGCCATCAGTGAGAGGGGGGGCGAAACGGAAGGCTACACCTTC.

V gene TRBV9 combines with J gene TRBJ2-1, with 8 bases lining up with TRBD2. The CDR3 is made up of 15 amino acids. V was clipped by 1 base and J by 5 bases; unmatched bases: 5. Germline V gives CDR1 SGDLS, CDR2 YYNGEE. CDR3 in amino acids: CASSVQSAGDNEQFF. The CDR3, as DNA: TGTGCCAGCAGCGTACAATCAGCGGGAGACAATGAGCAGTTCTTC.

This chain's CDR3 is CASSFRGGGNTEAFF. CDR3 nucleotides: TGTGCCAGCAGCTTCCGAGGGGGGGGGAACACTGAAGCTTTCTTT. The chain combines TRBV3-1 (or the pseudogene TRBV3-2) with TRBJ1-1, with D tentatively TRBD1 (6 bases). CDR3 length equals 15 residues. Germline V gene data show CDR1 as LGHDT and CDR2 as YNNKEL (reference sequence). V shed 5 bases and J shed 1 base, with 14 bases lying between them.

The chain is built from TRBV7-2 and TRBJ2-1; 14 positions agree with TRBD2. The V and J ends lost 5 bases and 6 bases, in that order; junction bases with no gene match: 15. Germline V CDR1 and CDR2: SGHTA, FQGNSA. This CDR3 is built from 19 residues. This CDR3 is CASSLYPAGLAGGGNEQFF. In nucleotides, the CDR3 is TGTGCCAGCAGCCTCTACCCCGCCGGACTAGCGGGAGGCGGCAATGAGCAGTTCTTC.

The chain recombines TRBV20-1 with TRBJ2-4; 9 bases agree with TRBD1. The germline V gene has CDR1 DFQATT and CDR2 SNEGSKA (reference sequence). The V segment lost 5 bases and the J segment 7 bases; nucleotides outside the gene matches: 3. The CDR3 has 12 residues. CDR3 protein: CSACDRGNIQYF. The CDR3 nucleotides read TGCAGTGCTTGTGACAGGGGGAACATTCAGTACTTC.

For the CDR3, the DNA is TGTGCCAGCAGTTTATGGAACACAGCCACTCCTCACAATGAGCAGTTCTTC. Protein: CASSLWNTATPHNEQFF. The genes are TRBV28 and TRBJ2-1; D uncertain. This CDR3 has 17 amino acids. CDR1 and CDR2 from the germline V gene are MDHEN and SYDVKM. The V end was cut by 0 bases, the J end by 5 bases, with 17 bases between.

This chain joins TRBV28 and TRBJ1-2, with D perhaps TRBD1 (6 bases). The CDR3 sequence is 14 residues long. V lost 3 bases, J lost 8 bases, and 16 bases lay in between. From germline, CDR1 is MDHEN and CDR2 SYDVKM. CDR3 bases: TGTGCCAGCAGTTTGTGGGGGCCCGGGGGGGGCTACACCTTC. It specifies CASSLWGPGGGYTF.

The chain links TRBV7-8 to TRBJ2-7, with D possibly TRBD2 on 5 matching bases. Germline CDR1 is SGHVS and CDR2 is FQNEAQ. The CDR3 contains 14 residues. Trimming cost V 1 base and J 6 bases, with 13 bases left between them. Here the CDR3 reads CASSLGVRAGEQYF. CDR3 DNA sequence: TGTGCCAGCAGCTTAGGTGTCCGGGCGGGCGAGCAGTACTTC.

The gene calls are TRBV7-2 and TRBJ1-5; D perhaps matches TRBD1 (6 bases). The CDR3 length is 15 residues. Trimming took off 1 base at V and 4 bases at J, with 11 bases between the two ends. Germline V lookup: CDR1 SGHTA, CDR2 FQGNSA. The CDR3 coding sequence is TGTGCCAGCAGCTTAGAACAGGGAAGGAATCAGCCCCAGCATTTT. Its protein is CASSLEQGRNQPQHF.

The chain carries TRBV7-8 and TRBJ2-1; 8 nucleotides agree with TRBD2. Germline trimming cut 4 bases from V and 1 base from J; bases unmatched to any gene: 3. This CDR3 is 15 amino acids long. The germline V gene has CDR1 SGHVS and CDR2 FQNEAQ. In nucleotides, the CDR3 is TGTGCCAGCAGCTCAGCGGGAGCTTCCTACAATGAGCAGTTCTTC. Residues: CASSSAGASYNEQFF.

The rearrangement links TRBV28 to TRBJ1-2; TRBD1 might be the D (5 bases). CDR3 size: 13 residues. V lost 6 bases to trimming and J lost 5 bases, with 13 bases between them. Germline values: CDR1 MDHEN, CDR2 SYDVKM. CDR3 in amino acids: CASSHDSTYGYTF. In nucleotides, the CDR3 is TGTGCCAGCAGCCACGACAGTACTTATGGCTACACCTTC.

The genes are TRBV7-9 and TRBJ1-1; maybe TRBD1 (6 bases). This CDR3 is 13 amino acids long. Trimming removed 4 bases from V and 5 bases from J, with 11 bases in between. Germline loops: CDR1 SEHNR, CDR2 FQNEAQ (reference sequence). CDR3 DNA sequence: TGTGCCAGCAGCTCAGGGGAAAGGACTGAAGCTTTCTTT. Translated, it gives CASSSGERTEAFF.

This clone occurred once. The rearrangement joins TRBV18 to TRBJ2-3, with D unclear. The CDR3 covers 12 residues. The germline V gene encodes CDR1 KGHSH and CDR2 LQKENI. V was cut by 3 bases and J by 2 bases, with 3 bases left in between. The DNA of the CDR3 is TGTGCCAGCTCACCTTACACAGATACGCAGTATTTT. Protein: CASSPYTDTQYF.

V usage is TRBV11-2 and J usage is TRBJ2-3; 11 bases agree with TRBD1. The germline gives CDR1 SGHAT, CDR2 FQNNGV. This CDR3 comprises 17 residues. Trimming at V came to 6 bases and at J to 4 bases, leaving 12 bases not matched to a gene. The CDR3 region is CASRPGVGDRGADTQYF. In DNA, the CDR3 is TGTGCCAGCAGGCCAGGTGTGGGGGACAGGGGGGCAGATACGCAGTATTTT.

The chain links TRBV2 to TRBJ2-2, with 8 bases fitting TRBD2. The CDR3 is 15 amino acids. The ends lost 8 bases at V and 7 bases at J; junction bases unmatched: 12. The germline gives CDR1 SNHLY, CDR2 FYNNEI. The DNA for the CDR3 is TGTGCCAGCGCCGGCCCGGGAGGGCCAGGCGGGGAGCTGTTTTTT. Encoded protein: CASAGPGGPGGELFF.

The chain uses TRBV7-6 and TRBJ1-5; D call uncertain. Germline lookup yields CDR1 SGHVS and CDR2 FNYEAQ. CDR3 length: 18 residues. V was trimmed by 1 base and J by 9 bases, leaving 25 bases between them. In DNA, the CDR3 is TGTGCCAGCAGCTTAGGCATCGGTAACTCCCAGCCCGGGTGGCCCCAGCATTTT. It codes for CASSLGIGNSQPGWPQHF.

The CDR3, as DNA: TGTGCCAGCAGGATTGGGACAGGGGATGAAAAACTGTTTTTT. Translation: CASRIGTGDEKLFF. This chain links TRBV2 with TRBJ1-4; TRBD1 matches at 10 bases. Per germline, CDR1 SNHLY and CDR2 FYNNEI. J was trimmed by 6 bases and V by 6 bases; bases with no gene match: 4. This CDR3 spans 14 amino acids.

The gene calls are TRBV2 and TRBJ1-5, with TRBD1 identical over 12 bases. CDR1 and CDR2 from the germline V gene are SNHLY and FYNNEI. V was pared by 6 bases and J by 8 bases, with 11 bases of the junction left unmatched. The CDR3 loop spans 16 amino acids. CDR3 DNA sequence: TGTGCCAGCAGGGGACAGGGGGCCAGTGGTGGGAAGCCCCAGCATTTT. This codes for CASRGQGASGGKPQHF.

This clone was observed once. This rearrangement joins TRBV7-9 to TRBJ1-3, with 8 bases matching TRBD1. The CDR3 length is 15 residues. Germline values: CDR1 SEHNR, CDR2 FQNEAQ (reference sequence). With V trimmed by 4 bases and J by 5 bases, 7 bases remained unmatched. This CDR3 is CASSSPGQGRNTIYF. CDR3 sequence (DNA): TGTGCCAGCAGCTCCCCTGGACAGGGAAGAAACACCATATATTTT.

The CDR3 sequence: CAWSTGLAVSYEQYF. CDR3 in DNA: TGTGCCTGGAGTACGGGACTAGCGGTGTCCTACGAGCAGTACTTC. The chain combines TRBV30 with TRBJ2-7; TRBD2 matches at 11 bases. The CDR3 covers 15 residues. Per the germline V gene, CDR1 is GTSNPN and CDR2 is SVGIG (reference sequence). After removal of 2 bases from V and 1 base from J, the junction contained 4 bases not matched to a gene.